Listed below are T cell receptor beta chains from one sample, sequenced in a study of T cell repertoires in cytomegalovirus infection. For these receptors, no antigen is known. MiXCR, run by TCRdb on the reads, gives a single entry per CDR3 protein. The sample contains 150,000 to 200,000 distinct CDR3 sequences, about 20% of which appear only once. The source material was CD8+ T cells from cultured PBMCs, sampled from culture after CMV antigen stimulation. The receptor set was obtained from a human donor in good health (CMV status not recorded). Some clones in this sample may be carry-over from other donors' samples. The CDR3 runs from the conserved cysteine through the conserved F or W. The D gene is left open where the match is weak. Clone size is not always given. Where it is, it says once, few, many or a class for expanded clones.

CDR3 DNA: TGTGCCAGCAGTCAAGGGACGGCGAGCTCCTACGAGCAGTACTTC; CDR3 protein: CASSQGTASSYEQYF; J gene: TRBJ2-7; V gene: TRBV13; D gene: NA; CDR3 length: 15; clone size: NA
CDR3 DNA: TGCAGCGTTGCGTTTCGGGGGCCCTCCACTGAAGCTTTCTTT; CDR3 protein: CSVAFRGPSTEAFF; J gene: TRBJ1-1; V gene: TRBV29-1; D gene: NA; CDR3 length: 14; clone size: NA
CDR3 DNA: TGTGCCAGCAGCACCCGGACTAGCGTACATGAGCAGTTCTTC; CDR3 protein: CASSTRTSVHEQFF; J gene: TRBJ2-1; V gene: TRBV7-2; D gene: TRBD2; CDR3 length: 14; clone size: few
CDR3 DNA: TGTGCCAGCAGGACATCCTCCGGGACGCAATATGGCTACACCTTC; CDR3 protein: CASRTSSGTQYGYTF; J gene: TRBJ1-2; V gene: TRBV6-8; D gene: NA; CDR3 length: 15; clone size: NA
CDR3 DNA: TGTGCCAGCAGCACACAGGGGAGGAATGAGCAGTTCTTC; CDR3 protein: CASSTQGRNEQFF; J gene: TRBJ2-1; V gene: TRBV7-8; D gene: NA; CDR3 length: 13; clone size: few
CDR3 DNA: TGTGCCAGCAGAATTCCCCCGGGGGAGCCCCGTCATAGCAATCAGCCCCAGCATTTT; CDR3 protein: CASRIPPGEPRHSNQPQHF; J gene: TRBJ1-5; V gene: TRBV6-1; D gene: NA; CDR3 length: 19; clone size: few
CDR3 DNA: TGTGCCAGCAAAGACCGGGACAGCTCCTACAATGAGCAGTTCTTC; CDR3 protein: CASKDRDSSYNEQFF; J gene: TRBJ2-1; V gene: TRBV6-2/TRBV6-3; D gene: TRBD1; CDR3 length: 15; clone size: NA
CDR3 DNA: TGTGCCAGCAGATCTGATTCCTACGAGCAGTACTTC; CDR3 protein: CASRSDSYEQYF; J gene: TRBJ2-7; V gene: TRBV27; D gene: NA; CDR3 length: 12; clone size: few
CDR3 DNA: TGTGCCAGCAGCTTAGTTGTACAGGGAAGAGAGGGCTACACCTTC; CDR3 protein: CASSLVVQGREGYTF; J gene: TRBJ1-2; V gene: TRBV7-2; D gene: NA; CDR3 length: 15; clone size: few
CDR3 DNA: TGTGCCAGCAGTGACCTTAATTCACCCCTCCACTTT; CDR3 protein: CASSDLNSPLHF; J gene: TRBJ1-6; V gene: TRBV2; D gene: NA; CDR3 length: 12; clone size: few
CDR3 DNA: TGTGCCAGCAGCCCCTCGAAGGTAGGGGGCTTAGGTGAAGCTTTCTTT; CDR3 protein: CASSPSKVGGLGEAFF; J gene: TRBJ1-1; V gene: TRBV7-9; D gene: TRBD1; CDR3 length: 16; clone size: few
CDR3 DNA: TGTGCCAGCAGCCCGGAACTAGCGGGGTCCTCCTACGAGCAGTACTTC; CDR3 protein: CASSPELAGSSYEQYF; J gene: TRBJ2-7; V gene: TRBV7-2; D gene: TRBD2; CDR3 length: 16; clone size: few
CDR3 DNA: TGTGCCAGCAGTTACTCGAATATAGTGGGGATGTACGAGCAGTACTTC; CDR3 protein: CASSYSNIVGMYEQYF; J gene: TRBJ2-7; V gene: TRBV6-5; D gene: NA; CDR3 length: 16; clone size: NA
CDR3 DNA: TGTGCCAGCAGTCGCAAGAACCGGGGCAACACTGAAGCTTTCTTT; CDR3 protein: CASSRKNRGNTEAFF; J gene: TRBJ1-1; V gene: TRBV14; D gene: NA; CDR3 length: 15; clone size: few
CDR3 DNA: TGTGCCAGCAGCCTTAGGACTAGCGATAGCACAGATACGCAGTATTTT; CDR3 protein: CASSLRTSDSTDTQYF; J gene: TRBJ2-3; V gene: TRBV7-9; D gene: TRBD2; CDR3 length: 16; clone size: medium-sized
CDR3 DNA: TGTGCCAGCAGTTATTCTACCTACCAAGAGACCCAGTACTTC; CDR3 protein: CASSYSTYQETQYF; J gene: TRBJ2-5; V gene: TRBV6-2/TRBV6-3; D gene: NA; CDR3 length: 14; clone size: NA
CDR3 DNA: TGTGCCAGCAGCATCGACAGTGGCCGTATGAACACTGAAGCTTTCTTT; CDR3 protein: CASSIDSGRMNTEAFF; J gene: TRBJ1-1; V gene: TRBV7-2; D gene: NA; CDR3 length: 16; clone size: NA
CDR3 DNA: TGTGCCAGCAGCCAGGGCTGGGGACAGGGGAATGAAAAACTGTTTTTT; CDR3 protein: CASSQGWGQGNEKLFF; J gene: TRBJ1-4; V gene: TRBV9; D gene: TRBD1; CDR3 length: 16; clone size: few
CDR3 DNA: TGTGCCAGCAGGGTAGGCAGGGGTTCGGATGAAGCTTTCTTT; CDR3 protein: CASRVGRGSDEAFF; J gene: TRBJ1-1; V gene: TRBV12-3/TRBV12-4; D gene: NA; CDR3 length: 14; clone size: NA
CDR3 DNA: TGTGCCAGCGGGACAGGGTCCCCAGATACGCAGTATTTT; CDR3 protein: CASGTGSPDTQYF; J gene: TRBJ2-3; V gene: TRBV7-2; D gene: TRBD1; CDR3 length: 13; clone size: NA
CDR3 DNA: TGTGCCAGCAGCTTGGAGGGGGCTAGCAATCAGCCCCAGCATTTT; CDR3 protein: CASSLEGASNQPQHF; J gene: TRBJ1-5; V gene: TRBV7-9; D gene: TRBD1; CDR3 length: 15; clone size: NA
CDR3 DNA: TGTGCCAGCAGCTTATTTATCGTAGGTCGAGAGACCCAGTACTTC; CDR3 protein: CASSLFIVGRETQYF; J gene: TRBJ2-5; V gene: TRBV7-2; D gene: NA; CDR3 length: 15; clone size: many
CDR3 DNA: TGTGCCAGCAGTTGGGGAAGCACTGAAGCTTTCTTT; CDR3 protein: CASSWGSTEAFF; J gene: TRBJ1-1; V gene: TRBV6-2/TRBV6-3; D gene: NA; CDR3 length: 12; clone size: NA
CDR3 DNA: TGTGCCAGCAGTTTATCGTCTAGTAGCAATCAGCCCCAGCATTTT; CDR3 protein: CASSLSSSSNQPQHF; J gene: TRBJ1-5; V gene: TRBV27; D gene: NA; CDR3 length: 15; clone size: NA
CDR3 DNA: TGTGCCAGCAGCGCGGGGGGTCTCAGAAATGAGCAGTTCTTC; CDR3 protein: CASSAGGLRNEQFF; J gene: TRBJ2-1; V gene: TRBV9; D gene: TRBD2; CDR3 length: 14; clone size: NA
CDR3 DNA: TGCAGTCCACGGACTCGACGCTACAATGAGCAGTTCTTC; CDR3 protein: CSPRTRRYNEQFF; J gene: TRBJ2-1; V gene: TRBV20-1; D gene: NA; CDR3 length: 13; clone size: NA
CDR3 DNA: TGTGCCAGCTGTAGGCCCCAGCATTTT; CDR3 protein: CASCRPQHF; J gene: TRBJ1-5; V gene: TRBV7-2; D gene: NA; CDR3 length: 9; clone size: NA
CDR3 DNA: TGTGCCAGCAGTCACGCCCGGGGGTTGACCTTC; CDR3 protein: CASSHARGLTF; J gene: TRBJ1-2; V gene: TRBV12-3/TRBV12-4; D gene: NA; CDR3 length: 11; clone size: NA
CDR3 DNA: TGTGCCAGCAGTGAAAACAGGGTTAATCAGCCCCAGCATTTT; CDR3 protein: CASSENRVNQPQHF; J gene: TRBJ1-5; V gene: TRBV27; D gene: NA; CDR3 length: 14; clone size: few
CDR3 DNA: TGTGCCAGCAGTTACCCGGGACAGAGCCTCTCCTACGAGCAGTACTTC; CDR3 protein: CASSYPGQSLSYEQYF; J gene: TRBJ2-7; V gene: TRBV6-2/TRBV6-3; D gene: TRBD1; CDR3 length: 16; clone size: few
CDR3 DNA: TGTGCCAGCAGTTCGGCGGACCGGGCTTTCTTT; CDR3 protein: CASSSADRAFF; J gene: TRBJ1-1; V gene: TRBV6-2/TRBV6-3; D gene: NA; CDR3 length: 11; clone size: NA
CDR3 DNA: TGTGCCAGCAGTTACACTAGCGGGGGGGAAGAGACCCAGTACTTC; CDR3 protein: CASSYTSGGEETQYF; J gene: TRBJ2-5; V gene: TRBV7-9; D gene: TRBD2; CDR3 length: 15; clone size: few
CDR3 DNA: TGCAGCGTTTGGCCAGGGGGCGGGGGCTACACCTTC; CDR3 protein: CSVWPGGGGYTF; J gene: TRBJ1-2; V gene: TRBV29-1; D gene: TRBD1; CDR3 length: 12; clone size: few
CDR3 DNA: TGTGCCAGCAGCGTAGGGACAGGGGAGCAAGAGACCCAGTACTTC; CDR3 protein: CASSVGTGEQETQYF; J gene: TRBJ2-5; V gene: TRBV9; D gene: TRBD1; CDR3 length: 15; clone size: NA
CDR3 DNA: TGTGCCAGCAGCTTGGGGGGGGGCTCCTTTAATGAGCAGTTCTTC; CDR3 protein: CASSLGGGSFNEQFF; J gene: TRBJ2-1; V gene: TRBV7-2; D gene: NA; CDR3 length: 15; clone size: NA
CDR3 DNA: TGTGCCAGCAGTTCGAGGGACAGGGGGCAAGATACGCAGTATTTT; CDR3 protein: CASSSRDRGQDTQYF; J gene: TRBJ2-3; V gene: TRBV6-1; D gene: TRBD1; CDR3 length: 15; clone size: few
CDR3 DNA: TGCGCCAGCAGCCAAGTCGGGACAGGGGTCCAAGAGACCCAGTACTTC; CDR3 protein: CASSQVGTGVQETQYF; J gene: TRBJ2-5; V gene: TRBV4-3; D gene: TRBD1; CDR3 length: 16; clone size: few
CDR3 DNA: TGTGCCAGCACGGAACAGACCGCTCTCACAGATACGCAGTATTTT; CDR3 protein: CASTEQTALTDTQYF; J gene: TRBJ2-3; V gene: TRBV6-8; D gene: NA; CDR3 length: 15; clone size: few
CDR3 DNA: TGTGCCAGCAGCTCATACGGGGGGGATACAGATACGCAGTATTTT; CDR3 protein: CASSSYGGDTDTQYF; J gene: TRBJ2-3; V gene: TRBV7-2; D gene: TRBD2; CDR3 length: 15; clone size: NA
CDR3 DNA: TGTGCCTGGAGTATGGGGGTAATGTATTCACCCCTCCACTTT; CDR3 protein: CAWSMGVMYSPLHF; J gene: TRBJ1-6; V gene: TRBV30; D gene: NA; CDR3 length: 14; clone size: NA
CDR3 DNA: TGTGCCAGCAGCTGGAGGGGGGCCGGCCCCTACGAGCAGTACTTC; CDR3 protein: CASSWRGAGPYEQYF; J gene: TRBJ2-7; V gene: TRBV7-8; D gene: NA; CDR3 length: 15; clone size: NA
CDR3 DNA: TGTGCCAGCAGCTCGCTAATAGATGGTGCCGGGGAGCTGTTTTTT; CDR3 protein: CASSSLIDGAGELFF; J gene: TRBJ2-2; V gene: TRBV7-9; D gene: NA; CDR3 length: 15; clone size: NA
CDR3 DNA: TGTGCCAGCAGCCCGGCCCAGGGGGCGGACACTGAAGCTTTCTTT; CDR3 protein: CASSPAQGADTEAFF; J gene: TRBJ1-1; V gene: TRBV7-9; D gene: TRBD1; CDR3 length: 15; clone size: few
CDR3 DNA: TGTGCCAGCAGCCGTGTGGGCGTCCTCTTAGGCTACACCTTC; CDR3 protein: CASSRVGVLLGYTF; J gene: TRBJ1-2; V gene: TRBV7-9; D gene: NA; CDR3 length: 14; clone size: NA
CDR3 DNA: TGTGCCAGCAGCCCCGGGCGCCGGGATCAGCCCCAGCATTTT; CDR3 protein: CASSPGRRDQPQHF; J gene: TRBJ1-5; V gene: TRBV9; D gene: NA; CDR3 length: 14; clone size: few
CDR3 DNA: TGTGCCAGCAGCCCACATGGGACAGTTAATCAGCCCCAGCATTTT; CDR3 protein: CASSPHGTVNQPQHF; J gene: TRBJ1-5; V gene: TRBV7-8; D gene: TRBD1; CDR3 length: 15; clone size: few
CDR3 DNA: TGTGCCAGCCTCTCGGGGGCCTCCTACGAGCAGTACTTC; CDR3 protein: CASLSGASYEQYF; J gene: TRBJ2-7; V gene: TRBV7-2; D gene: NA; CDR3 length: 13; clone size: few
CDR3 DNA: TGTGCCAGCAGCTTGCCGGGAATCATAAACACTGAAGCTTTCTTT; CDR3 protein: CASSLPGIINTEAFF; J gene: TRBJ1-1; V gene: TRBV7-6; D gene: NA; CDR3 length: 15; clone size: NA
CDR3 DNA: TGTGCTAGTGGTTTGGTACAGGGGGCAGGGCCAGGCAATGAGCAGTTCTTC; CDR3 protein: CASGLVQGAGPGNEQFF; J gene: TRBJ2-1; V gene: TRBV12-5; D gene: TRBD1; CDR3 length: 17; clone size: few
CDR3 DNA: TGTGCCACCAGCAGAGATAGTGGGACAGGGGTTGGCAATCAGCCCCAGCATTTT; CDR3 protein: CATSRDSGTGVGNQPQHF; J gene: TRBJ1-5; V gene: TRBV15; D gene: TRBD1; CDR3 length: 18; clone size: few
CDR3 DNA: TGTGCCAGCAGTTCGGACAGGGTCAAGGGGCAGCCCCAGCATTTT; CDR3 protein: CASSSDRVKGQPQHF; J gene: TRBJ1-5; V gene: TRBV12-3/TRBV12-4; D gene: TRBD1; CDR3 length: 15; clone size: few
CDR3 DNA: TGTGCCAGCAGCCTCTTAGCGGGGGGGGGCACAGATACGCAGTATTTT; CDR3 protein: CASSLLAGGGTDTQYF; J gene: TRBJ2-3; V gene: TRBV6-1; D gene: TRBD2; CDR3 length: 16; clone size: few
CDR3 DNA: TGTGCCAGCAGTGGGGCTAGCAATCAGCCCCAGCATTTT; CDR3 protein: CASSGASNQPQHF; J gene: TRBJ1-5; V gene: TRBV2; D gene: NA; CDR3 length: 13; clone size: few
CDR3 DNA: TGTGCCGGAGGGACGGTGGTTGGAGGCTATGGCTACACCTTC; CDR3 protein: CAGGTVVGGYGYTF; J gene: TRBJ1-2; V gene: TRBV30; D gene: NA; CDR3 length: 14; clone size: few
CDR3 DNA: TGCGCCAGCAGCCATCTAGGAGGGGACAATGAGCAGTTCTTC; CDR3 protein: CASSHLGGDNEQFF; J gene: TRBJ2-1; V gene: TRBV4-1; D gene: NA; CDR3 length: 14; clone size: few
CDR3 DNA: TGTGCCAGCAGCCCCATTGGGGAGGACCAACTGTTTTTT; CDR3 protein: CASSPIGEDQLFF; J gene: TRBJ1-4; V gene: TRBV7-9; D gene: NA; CDR3 length: 13; clone size: NA
CDR3 DNA: TGTGCCAGCAGTTACTCGGAGGGACAGGGGGCCTACAATGAGCAGTTCTTC; CDR3 protein: CASSYSEGQGAYNEQFF; J gene: TRBJ2-1; V gene: TRBV6-5; D gene: TRBD1; CDR3 length: 17; clone size: NA
CDR3 DNA: TGTGCCAGCAGCCCCCCGCAGAGCTCCTACAATGAGCAGTTCTTC; CDR3 protein: CASSPPQSSYNEQFF; J gene: TRBJ2-1; V gene: TRBV7-9; D gene: NA; CDR3 length: 15; clone size: few
CDR3 DNA: TGTGCCAGCAGCTTAGCCTGGCAAAACCACACCTTC; CDR3 protein: CASSLAWQNHTF; J gene: TRBJ1-2; V gene: TRBV7-2; D gene: NA; CDR3 length: 12; clone size: NA
CDR3 DNA: TGTGCCAGCAGTTTAGGTATTTACGGGGGTGAAGCTTTCTTT; CDR3 protein: CASSLGIYGGEAFF; J gene: TRBJ1-1; V gene: TRBV12-3/TRBV12-4; D gene: NA; CDR3 length: 14; clone size: few